This is a list of T cell receptor beta chains from one sample in a study of blood T cells in healthy people across ages. A single record per CDR3 protein comes from TCRdb applying MiXCR to the 5' RACE reads. The data show 870,000 or so distinct CDR3 sequences, under 30% seen once. The sequenced material came from blood. The receptors were gathered from a woman aged 80 or older in good health. The CDR3 runs from the conserved cysteine through the conserved F or W. D genes are given only for firm matches. Clone size appears in some rows only: once, few, many, or a class for an expanded clone.

.,TRBV12-3/TRBV12-4,.,TRBJ2-3,TGTGCCAGCAGCTATCGAGAGCGCACAGATACGCAGTATTTT,CASSYRERTDTQYF
.,TRBV20-1,.,TRBJ2-5,TGCAGTGCAATACGGACAGCCAAAGAGACCCAGTACTTC,CSAIRTAKETQYF
TRBD2,TRBV6-6,.,TRBJ2-5,TGTGCCAGCAGTTACGGTTCGGGGGGGGGCCGGGAGACCCAGTACTTC,CASSYGSGGGRETQYF
.,TRBV20-1,many,TRBJ1-1,TGCAGTGCCCCAAGGGGTACAGGCCACGGCACTGAAGCTTTCTTT,CSAPRGTGHGTEAFF
TRBD2,TRBV20-1,few,TRBJ2-7,TGCAGTGTCTTTAGCGGGGGGGCGGGCGAGCAGTACTTC,CSVFSGGAGEQYF
TRBD1,TRBV16,.,TRBJ2-2,TGTGCCAGCAGCCCCTGGTCAGGGGGCACCGGGGAGCTGTTTTTT,CASSPWSGGTGELFF
.,TRBV6-2/TRBV6-3,many,TRBJ1-1,TGTGCCAGCAGTTACTCGTTCGGAACGGGTGAAGCTTTCTTT,CASSYSFGTGEAFF
.,TRBV7-6,.,TRBJ1-6,TGTGCCAGCAGCTCGCGGGGGTCGTACCCTAATTCACCCCCCCACTTT,CASSSRGSYPNSPPHF
.,TRBV5-8,many,TRBJ2-7,TGTGCCACCAGGAGGTCGGCAACCTACGAGCAGTACTTC,CATRRSATYEQYF
TRBD1,TRBV6-2/TRBV6-3,.,TRBJ1-2,TGTGCCAGCAGTGACAGGGGAAAGAGTGATGGCTACACCTTC,CASSDRGKSDGYTF
.,TRBV9,many,TRBJ2-7,TGTGCCAGCAGCGTAGCTATGGATCGAGACGAGCAGTACTTC,CASSVAMDRDEQYF
.,TRBV20-1,.,TRBJ2-7,TGCAGTGCCAGACGCACATCCTACGAGCAGTACTTC,CSARRTSYEQYF
.,TRBV12-3/TRBV12-4,many,TRBJ1-2,TGTGCCAGCAGGGACAACAGGGAGGGTGTCTATGGCTACACCTTC,CASRDNREGVYGYTF
.,TRBV6-1,.,TRBJ2-2,TGTGCCAGCAGGGAAATAGACCGAGGACAGAACGCGAACACCGGGGAGCTGTTTTTT,CASREIDRGQNANTGELFF
TRBD1,TRBV23-1,.,TRBJ1-2,TGCGCCAGTAGTCAATCCCCGGACAGGGGACACTATGGCTACACCTTC,CASSQSPDRGHYGYTF
.,TRBV6-2/TRBV6-3,.,TRBJ1-1,TGTGCCAGCAGTTGGGGGACGGCGAACACTGAAGCTTTCTTT,CASSWGTANTEAFF
.,TRBV3-1,many,TRBJ2-3,TGTGCCAGCAGCCATCGACTAGACGATACGCAGTATTTT,CASSHRLDDTQYF
TRBD1,TRBV27,many,TRBJ1-2,TGTGCCAGCAAGCCGGGACAGGGGAACTATGGCTACACCTTC,CASKPGQGNYGYTF
.,TRBV6-5,.,TRBJ1-1,TGTGCCAGCAGTCGCTTAGGGGGGAACACTGAAGCTATCTTT,CASSRLGGNTEAIF
.,TRBV28,few,TRBJ2-1,TGTGCCAGTAGATGGCTTCAGGGGGGTCTGTTCTTC,CASRWLQGGLFF
TRBD1,TRBV3-1,many,TRBJ2-1,TGTGCCAGCAGCCGAGGACAGGTCAATGAGCAGTTCTTC,CASSRGQVNEQFF
.,TRBV2,.,TRBJ1-6,TGTGCCAGCAATAGACTGATTAATTCACCCCTCCACTTT,CASNRLINSPLHF